The clone carrying this TCR beta chain showed up just a few times. Sequenced by immunoSEQ multiplex PCR; TCRdb stores in-frame clones only, minus some. The table shows 25,000 to 35,000 clones, with 60% to 80% occurring only once. The source of the sample is a study of radiotherapy plus CTLA-4 blockade in lung cancer. CDR3 length: 16 amino acids. V trimming: 5 bases; J trimming: 3 bases; junction bases outside the gene matches: 9. Germline values: CDR1 MGHDK, CDR2 SYGVNS. The J gene is TRBJ2-7, the V gene TRBV25-1; 11 bases fit TRBD2. This clonotype was sampled from a human donor with non-small cell lung cancer whose response to radiotherapy plus ipilimumab could not be evaluated. The specimen was peripheral blood, collected from a patient treated with radiotherapy plus ipilimumab. The CDR3 DNA reads as TGTGCCAGCAGTAGTGAGAGACTAGCGGGGTACTACGAGCAGTACTTC. It translates to CASSSERLAGYYEQYF.